This passage covers 31 T cell receptor beta chains from one sample sequenced in a study of shared clonotypes between healthy human individuals. This table comes from immunoSEQ multiplex PCR, and its TCRdb copy is limited to in-frame clones, with some not included. The sample yields fewer than 350,000 clones, 87% seen once. The sample was memory CD8+ T cells sorted from blood. Subset in this sample: CD45RO+ cells pooled with CCR7-negative TemRA cells. The source of these receptors is a man between 18 and 35 years old in good health.

The chain joins TRBV9 to TRBJ1-2, with D hard to call. Germline V gene sequence: CDR1 SGDLS, CDR2 YYNGEE. V was cut by 0 bases and J by 2 bases, with 8 bases left in between. This CDR3 is built from 14 residues. For the CDR3, the DNA is TGTGCCAGCAGCGTAGCGGACTGGAACTATGGCTACACCTTC. This codes for CASSVADWNYGYTF.

The J gene is TRBJ2-3, the V gene TRBV19; 9 bases match TRBD1. The V gene's germline CDR1 is LNHDA and CDR2 SQIVND (reference sequence). The CDR3 runs to 13 residues. V lost 10 bases, J lost 4 bases, and 6 bases stayed unmatched. Written as DNA, the CDR3 is TGTGCCACCTCCGGGACAGGGTCAGATACGCAGTATTTT. It is translated as CATSGTGSDTQYF.

This sequence joins TRBV7-9 and TRBJ2-7; the D is unclear. CDR3 length: 17 amino acids. V lost 5 bases and J lost 5, with 25 bases in between. The germline gives CDR1 SEHNR, CDR2 FQNEAQ (reference sequence). As DNA, the CDR3 is TGTGCCAGCAGCCTTAGTAAAGGGCGCGCGATCTGGGACGAGCAGTACTTC. Translation: CASSLSKGRAIWDEQYF.

The chain couples TRBV27 to TRBJ2-3; 9 bases fit TRBD1. The CDR3 is made up of 15 amino acids. Germline values: CDR1 MNHEY, CDR2 SMNVEV (reference sequence). J lost 3 bases, V lost 5 bases, and 6 bases had no gene match. CDR3 amino acids: CASSPGQGYTDTQYF. Here the CDR3 DNA reads TGTGCCAGCAGTCCGGGACAGGGATATACAGATACGCAGTATTTT.

This sequence joins TRBV19 and TRBJ2-7; D assignment may be TRBD1 or TRBD2 (5 bases each). The length of the CDR3 is 15 residues. Trimming removed 3 bases at V and 0 bases at J, with 12 bases between. Looked up from germline, CDR1 is LNHDA and CDR2 is SQIVND (reference sequence). The DNA of the CDR3 is TGTGCCAGTAGTATTGGGGCAGGGACCTCCTACGAGCAGTACTTC. It encodes CASSIGAGTSYEQYF.

The chain couples TRBV27 to TRBJ1-2; 7 bases fit TRBD1. The CDR3 spans 18 residues. Germline CDR1 is MNHEY and CDR2 is SMNVEV (reference sequence). The J segment lost 5 bases and the V segment lost 0 bases, leaving 15 bases of the junction unmatched. This CDR3 reads CASSLSNEGAPYIYGYTF. CDR3 DNA sequence: TGTGCCAGCAGTTTATCCAACGAGGGGGCCCCCTATATATATGGCTACACCTTC.

V is TRBV5-8 and J is TRBJ1-1, with 7 bases that match TRBD1. Losses at the gene ends were 2 bases for V and 14 bases for J; bases not matched to a gene: 6. The CDR3 has 11 amino acids. Germline CDR1 SGHTS, CDR2 YDEGEE. CDR3 region: CASSFGRGVFF. The CDR3 DNA is TGTGCCAGCAGCTTTGGCAGGGGGGTGTTCTTT. Using reference TRBV5-8 and TRBJ1-1 for the parts outside the CDR3, the full variable domain is EAGVTQSPTHLIKTRGQQATLRCSPISGHTSVYWYQQALGLGLQFLLWYDEGEERNRGNFPPRFSGRQFPNYSSELNVNALELEDSALYLCASSFGRGVFFGQGTRLTVV.

The gene calls are TRBV5-4 and TRBJ2-2, with 7 bases fitting TRBD2. Germline CDR1 and CDR2: SGHNT and YYREEE (reference sequence). V shed 1 base, J shed 6 bases, and the junction held 9 bases outside the gene matches. The CDR3 contains 16 residues. The CDR3 DNA reads TGTGCCAGCAGCTTGATATTTGGGAGCGGGGCCGGGGAGCTGTTTTTT. Its translation is CASSLIFGSGAGELFF.

The V and J genes are TRBV5-1 and TRBJ2-1, with 7 bases lining up with TRBD1. With V trimmed by 0 bases and J by 10 bases, 10 bases remained unmatched. The CDR3 covers 15 residues. Germline V CDR1 and CDR2: SGHRS, YFSETQ. CDR3 DNA: TGCGCCAGCAGCTTGGAGGGACAGTCCACTGGGGAGCAGTTCTTC. As protein: CASSLEGQSTGEQFF.

The chain couples TRBV7-8 to TRBJ2-5, with D perhaps matching TRBD1 (6 bases). The CDR3 sequence is 13 residues long. Looked up from germline, CDR1 is SGHVS and CDR2 is FQNEAQ. V was clipped by 7 bases and J by 1 base, with 10 bases between them. CDR3 amino acids: CASNLRGQETQYF. The CDR3 DNA reads as TGTGCCAGCAACCTCAGGGGCCAAGAGACCCAGTACTTC.

This clone was found once. The rearrangement joins TRBV7-9 to TRBJ2-3; TRBD1 matches at 11 bases. The CDR3 has 16 residues. Per the germline V gene, CDR1 is SEHNR and CDR2 is FQNEAQ (reference sequence). The V segment lost 5 bases and the J segment 1 base; nucleotides outside the gene matches: 5. The CDR3 DNA follows: TGTGCCAGCAGCCGGACAGGGGGCTGGGGCACAGATACGCAGTATTTT. This translates into CASSRTGGWGTDTQYF.

This clone has just a few counts. The chain employs TRBV19 and TRBJ2-1, with 9 bases that match TRBD2. CDR1 and CDR2 from the germline V gene are LNHDA and SQIVND (reference sequence). The CDR3 covers 14 residues. Trimming cost V 6 bases and J 5 bases; bases outside gene matches: 5. CDR3 coding DNA: TGTGCCAGTAGCGATAGCGGGAGTCACAATGAGCAGTTCTTC. This encodes CASSDSGSHNEQFF. The whole variable domain, remainder taken from reference TRBV19 and TRBJ2-1, is DGGITQSPKYLFRKEGQNVTLSCEQNLNHDAMYWYRQDPGQGLRLIYYSQIVNDFQKGDIAEGYSVSREKKESFPLTVTSAQKNPTAFYLCASSDSGSHNEQFFGPGTRLTVL.

The J gene is TRBJ2-7, the V gene TRBV2, with 8 bases lining up with TRBD1. Unmatched junction bases numbered 5, after V lost 7 bases and J lost 0 bases. CDR3 length: 14 residues. Germline V gives CDR1 SNHLY, CDR2 FYNNEI. CDR3 sequence reads: CASTAGQGSYEQYF. The DNA for the CDR3 is TGTGCCAGCACAGCCGGACAGGGCTCCTACGAGCAGTACTTC.

Regarding this clone: Additional DNA sequences in this sample encode the identical CDR3. The chain has TRBV5-1 and TRBJ2-7; no clear D gene. CDR3 size: 12 residues. The germline CDR1 and CDR2 sequences are SGHRS and YFSETQ. Trimming stripped 0 bases from V and 4 bases from J, with 5 bases between. The CDR3 loop reads CASSLVGYEQYF. CDR3 in DNA: TGCGCCAGCAGCTTGGTAGGGTACGAGCAGTACTTC.

This clone was found once. This chain uses TRBV2 with TRBJ2-1, with TRBD2 matching 7 bases. This CDR3 region has 15 residues. Germline CDR1 reads SNHLY; CDR2 reads FYNNEI. With V trimmed by 7 bases and J by 6 bases, 12 bases remained unmatched. CDR3 loop: CASIPREGNSNEQFF. For the CDR3, the DNA is TGTGCCAGCATCCCAAGGGAGGGGAATTCCAATGAGCAGTTCTTC.

V gene TRBV4-2 combines with J gene TRBJ2-1; 7 bases map to TRBD2. V dropped 2 bases and J dropped 9; count of bases not matched to a gene: 19. CDR1 and CDR2 (germline): LGHNA, YNFKEQ. This CDR3 comprises 18 residues. The CDR3 nucleotides read TGTGCCAGCAGCCAAAATCCGACCCTTCAGCGGGGCTCTCTTGAGCAGTTCTTC. Amino acids: CASSQNPTLQRGSLEQFF.

In this sample, this clone turned up many times. The chain carries TRBV27 and TRBJ1-4; 10 nucleotides agree with TRBD1. V lost 4 bases, J lost 10 bases, and 3 bases stayed unmatched. Germline V lookup: CDR1 MNHEY, CDR2 SMNVEV (reference sequence). The CDR3 contains 13 residues. The CDR3 DNA is TGTGCCAGCAGTTACGGACAGGGGGGAAAACTGTTTTTT. It translates to CASSYGQGGKLFF.

The V and J genes are TRBV2 and TRBJ1-3, with TRBD1 as a possible D gene (6 bases). Trimming removed 4 bases at V and 4 bases at J, with 17 bases between. The CDR3 is 16 residues long. In germline, CDR1 is SNHLY, CDR2 FYNNEI. In nucleotides, the CDR3 is TGTGCCAGCAGTGGCTCTTACCGGGGGCAGGGAAACACCATATATTTT. Amino acids: CASSGSYRGQGNTIYF.

This sequence joins TRBV5-4 and TRBJ1-1, with D uncertain. V gave up 4 bases and J gave up 1 base, with 5 bases separating them. The CDR3 consists of 12 residues. Germline CDR1 reads SGHNT; CDR2 reads YYREEE (reference sequence). CDR3 DNA: TGTGCCAGCAGCCGCCAGAACACTGAAGCTTTCTTT. Protein product: CASSRQNTEAFF.

The gene calls are TRBV13 and TRBJ1-2; no clear D gene. This CDR3 has 14 residues. With 0 bases removed from V and 4 bases from J, the gap between germline ends came to 9 bases. Per germline, CDR1 PRHDT and CDR2 FYEKMQ (reference sequence). CDR3 bases: TGTGCCAGCAGCTTAGGTAATGGTGGCTATGGCTACACCTTC. Residues: CASSLGNGGYGYTF.

The V gene is TRBV5-4, the J gene TRBJ1-2; 9 bases are a match to TRBD1. CDR3 length: 13 residues. The germline CDR1 and CDR2 sequences are SGHNT and YYREEE (reference sequence). J gave up 8 bases and V 4 bases, and 6 bases lay outside the gene matches. The CDR3 nucleotides are TGTGCCAGCAGCAGGGACAGGGTTGACGGCTACACCTTC. It encodes CASSRDRVDGYTF.

The chain recombines TRBV12-5 with TRBJ2-5; no firm D call. V lost 5 bases to trimming and J lost 3 bases, with 7 bases between them. The germline V gene encodes CDR1 LGHNT and CDR2 FRNRAP. CDR3 size: 12 residues. CDR3 residues: CASGLVEETQYF. For the CDR3, the DNA is TGTGCTAGTGGTCTCGTCGAAGAGACCCAGTACTTC.

This chain connects TRBV9 to TRBJ2-5, with 15 bases fitting TRBD2. Trimming took 4 bases from V and 5 from J; bases not matched to a gene: 3. This CDR3 has 15 amino acids. The germline CDR1 and CDR2 sequences are SGDLS and YYNGEE. The CDR3 DNA sequence: TGTGCCAGCAGCCCCGGGACTAGCGGGAGGGAGACCCAGTACTTC. Translating gives CASSPGTSGRETQYF.

V and J are TRBV30 and TRBJ2-5; 9 bases match TRBD1. The CDR3 has 12 amino acids. Trimming took 5 bases from V and 2 from J; bases not matched to a gene: 0. The germline CDR1 and CDR2 sequences are GTSNPN and SVGIG (reference sequence). Here the CDR3 DNA reads TGTGCCTGGGACAGGGGGCAAGAGACCCAGTACTTC. Its protein product is CAWDRGQETQYF.

The chain is built from TRBV15 and TRBJ1-6; D might be TRBD1 (6 bases). The germline V and J ends were trimmed by 3 bases and 6 bases, with 18 bases remaining between them. This CDR3 spans 17 amino acids. CDR1 and CDR2 from the germline V gene are LNHNV and YYDKDF (reference sequence). This chain's CDR3 is CATSRKPGTLVNSPLHF. For the CDR3, the DNA is TGTGCCACCAGCAGGAAACCCGGGACATTGGTTAATTCACCCCTCCACTTT.

The V gene is TRBV7-2, the J gene TRBJ2-7; D uncertain. Germline CDR1 is SGHTA and CDR2 is FQGNSA. V lost 6 bases, J lost 0 bases, and 15 bases lay in between. CDR3 length: 15 residues. The CDR3 protein is CASRPTAISSYEQYF. The CDR3 region has the DNA TGTGCCAGCAGACCAACAGCAATTTCCTCCTACGAGCAGTACTTC.

The rearrangement joins TRBV4-3 to TRBJ2-7; D unclear. V lost 0 bases, J lost 0 bases, and 12 bases lay in between. This CDR3 has 16 residues. Germline V CDR1 and CDR2: LGHNA, YSLEER. The CDR3 here is CASSQERALSSYEQYF. In DNA, the CDR3 is TGCGCCAGCAGCCAAGAAAGGGCCCTGAGCTCCTACGAGCAGTACTTC.

This clone showed up just once. This rearrangement joins TRBV13 to TRBJ2-5, with D perhaps given as TRBD1 or TRBD2 (5 bases each). Germline V gives CDR1 PRHDT, CDR2 FYEKMQ (reference sequence). CDR3 size: 15 residues. V dropped 5 bases and J dropped 3 bases, with 16 bases sitting between them. In nucleotides, the CDR3 is TGTGCCAGCAGCCCCCATGGGGGTGGGGAAGAGACCCAGTACTTC. Amino acid sequence: CASSPHGGGEETQYF.

V is TRBV5-6 and J is TRBJ2-7, with 7 nucleotides matching TRBD1. The trim removed 0 bases at V and 2 bases at J, leaving 2 bases unmatched. The CDR3 extends over 14 amino acids. Per germline, CDR1 SGHDT and CDR2 YYEEEE. In DNA, the CDR3 is TGTGCCAGCAGCTTGGCGGACAGGACCTACGAGCAGTACTTC. Its protein product is CASSLADRTYEQYF.

V usage is TRBV19 and J usage is TRBJ1-4; D not certain. There are 15 residues in the CDR3. The V gene's germline CDR1 is LNHDA and CDR2 SQIVND (reference sequence). V shed 1 base and J shed 7 bases, with 13 bases lying between them. CDR3 protein: CASSIGAGLGEKLFF. As DNA, the CDR3 is TGTGCCAGTAGTATAGGGGCAGGCTTGGGTGAAAAACTGTTTTTT.

CDR3 bases: TGTGCCAGCTTTACCTGGGACCGCCAACATTTTAACTATGGCTACACCTTC. It codes for CASFTWDRQHFNYGYTF. This rearrangement joins TRBV2 to TRBJ1-2, with D possibly being TRBD1 (5 bases). The CDR3 is 17 amino acids. The germline V gene has CDR1 SNHLY and CDR2 FYNNEI. V shed 8 bases and J shed 1 base, with 23 bases lying between them.